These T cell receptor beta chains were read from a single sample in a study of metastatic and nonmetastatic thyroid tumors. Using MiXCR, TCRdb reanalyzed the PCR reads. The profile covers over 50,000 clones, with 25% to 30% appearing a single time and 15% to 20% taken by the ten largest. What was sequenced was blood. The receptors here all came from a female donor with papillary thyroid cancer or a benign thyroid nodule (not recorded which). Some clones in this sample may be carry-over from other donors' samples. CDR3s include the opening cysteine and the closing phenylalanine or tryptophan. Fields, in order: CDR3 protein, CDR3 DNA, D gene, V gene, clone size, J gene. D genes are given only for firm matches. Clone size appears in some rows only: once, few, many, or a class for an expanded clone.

CASRAEGAPLAGANVLTF	TGTGCCAGCAGGGCAGAGGGGGCCCCTTTAGCCGGGGCCAACGTCCTGACTTTC	TRBD1	TRBV6-5	-	TRBJ2-6
CSAQRVASGTKPYEQYF	TGCAGTGCTCAGAGGGTGGCTAGCGGGACCAAACCCTACGAGCAGTACTTC	TRBD2	TRBV20-1	few	TRBJ2-7
CASSLVPGNEQFF	TGTGCCAGCAGCTTAGTACCCGGCAATGAGCAGTTCTTC	-	TRBV11-3	-	TRBJ2-1
CASSQAGFSYEQYF	TGCGCCAGCAGCCAAGCGGGTTTTTCCTACGAGCAGTACTTC	-	TRBV4-3	few	TRBJ2-7
CASSPGQVPYNEQFF	TGCGCCAGCAGCCCCGGGCAGGTCCCCTACAATGAGCAGTTCTTC	-	TRBV5-1	-	TRBJ2-1
CAWGPGPSGGANVLTF	TGTGCCTGGGGACCCGGGCCCTCGGGGGGGGCCAACGTCCTGACTTTC	-	TRBV30	-	TRBJ2-6
CSASEGAKYGYTF	TGCAGTGCTTCAGAGGGGGCTAAGTATGGCTACACCTTC	TRBD1	TRBV20-1	medium-sized	TRBJ1-2
CASRLDHTGGFGYTF	TGTGCCAGCAGACTGGACCACACAGGGGGCTTTGGCTACACCTTC	TRBD1	TRBV12-3/TRBV12-4	-	TRBJ1-2
CASSRGGRQGGPSYGYTF	TGTGCCAGCAGCCGGGGCGGGAGACAGGGTGGCCCCTCTTACGGCTACACCTTC	TRBD1	TRBV12-3/TRBV12-4	-	TRBJ1-2
CASSLGTSSYEQYF	TGCGCCAGCAGCTTAGGCACTAGCTCCTACGAGCAGTACTTC	-	TRBV5-1	-	TRBJ2-7
CASSEARALNSPLHF	TGTGCCAGCAGTGAAGCGAGGGCGTTAAATTCACCCCTCCACTTT	-	TRBV2	few	TRBJ1-6
CASRGGATDTQYF	TGTGCCAGCAGAGGGGGAGCCACAGATACGCAGTATTTT	-	TRBV6-1	medium-sized	TRBJ2-3
CASILSLGLAGETQYF	TGTGCCAGCATCCTAAGCCTGGGACTAGCGGGAGAGACCCAGTACTTC	TRBD2	TRBV6-1	many	TRBJ2-5
CASSLHRENTEAFF	TGTGCCAGCAGCTTACACAGGGAGAACACTGAAGCTTTCTTT	-	TRBV7-8	-	TRBJ1-1
CASSLGGSRADTQYF	TGCGCCAGCAGCTTGGGCGGTAGCCGCGCAGATACGCAGTATTTT	-	TRBV5-1	-	TRBJ2-3
CASSPWDRGFEQYF	TGTGCCAGCAGTCCTTGGGACAGGGGGTTTGAGCAGTACTTC	TRBD1	TRBV6-1	-	TRBJ2-7
CATSEGDEKLFF	TGTGCCACCAGTGAGGGGGATGAAAAACTGTTTTTT	-	TRBV24-1	many	TRBJ1-4
CASSLHERASEAFF	TGTGCCAGCAGTCTCCACGAGCGGGCTTCTGAAGCTTTCTTT	-	TRBV6-2/TRBV6-3	few	TRBJ1-1
CASSLVKGSGELFF	TGTGCCAGCAGCCTCGTGAAGGGGTCCGGGGAGCTGTTTTTT	-	TRBV2	-	TRBJ2-2
CASSTIFGQYNEQFF	TGTGCCAGCAGCACAATATTTGGACAGTACAATGAGCAGTTCTTC	-	TRBV5-6	-	TRBJ2-1
CASNSPTSSSYNEQFF	TGTGCCAGCAACTCGCCGACTAGCTCCTCCTACAATGAGCAGTTCTTC	TRBD2	TRBV28	-	TRBJ2-1
CASSGPGQGPDTQYF	TGCGCCAGCAGCGGACCGGGACAGGGCCCAGATACGCAGTATTTT	TRBD1	TRBV4-1	few	TRBJ2-3
CASSSLYGENVGELFF	TGTGCCAGCAGTTCCCTCTATGGGGAGAATGTCGGGGAGCTGTTTTTT	-	TRBV12-3/TRBV12-4	-	TRBJ2-2
CASSPWDRGQETEAFF	TGTGCCAGCAGCCCGTGGGACAGGGGGCAAGAGACTGAAGCTTTCTTT	TRBD1	TRBV11-2	-	TRBJ1-1
CASSSSPGQLAYEQYF	TGTGCCAGCAGTTCCTCCCCGGGACAGCTCGCCTACGAGCAGTACTTC	TRBD1	TRBV12-3/TRBV12-4	many	TRBJ2-7
CASSLPPGSTQYF	TGTGCCAGCAGCTTACCCCCTGGAAGCACCCAGTACTTC	-	TRBV7-8	many	TRBJ2-5